What follows is one T cell receptor beta chain and its context. Its antigen is currently unknown. These data originate in a study of cytomegalovirus exposure and HLA in healthy donors. V lost 8 bases, J lost 0 bases, and 14 bases lay in between. The CDR3 totals 16 residues. Germline-derived CDR1 and CDR2 are LNHNV and YYDKDF (reference sequence). 60 Vbeta and 13 Jbeta primers were used in PCR. Assay: immunoSEQ multiplex PCR; the TCRdb copy retains only in-frame clones and omits some. Found here are more than 90,000 clones, 60% to 80% of them singletons; the top ten hold roughly 16%. Study conclusions and caveats: Researchers catalogued roughly 150 TCR beta chains as cytomegalovirus-associated.

The receptor comes from a man aged 50-59 years in good health and CMV-seropositive. The V call is TRBV15, the J call TRBJ2-6; D is possibly TRBD1 (6 bases). The sample consisted of PBMCs. The CDR3 loop reads CATGGRFNSGANVLTF. The CDR3 region has the DNA TGTGCCACCGGGGGCAGATTTAACTCTGGGGCCAACGTCCTGACTTTC.